The T cell receptor (beta chain) described here comes from a study of human T cells and chemical hapten exposure. The CDR3 sequence is 14 residues long. V gave up 7 bases and J gave up 12 bases, with 19 bases separating them. The germline gives CDR1 MNHNS, CDR2 SASEGT. Time point of the sample: patch test 2, 6 weeks after DPC sensitization. Sample treatment: therapeutic diphenylcyclopropenone sensitization with weekly scalp DPC. Only after blood had been drawn was each patch test applied. TCRdb re-called the RACE reads with MiXCR, one entry per CDR3 protein. The sample contains over 100,000 distinct CDR3 sequences, 9.2% of which appear only once.

The TCR sequence derives from a woman in her 40s with alopecia areata. Some clones in this sample may be carry-over from other donors' samples. The sample here was whole blood, taken in connection with sensitization to the hapten diphenylcyclopropenone (DPC). The genes are TRBV6-1 and TRBJ1-6; weak D call: TRBD1 (5 bases). CDR3 in amino acids: CASTLTRGEGPLHF. The CDR3 bases are TGTGCCAGCACCCTGACAAGGGGTGAGGGACCCCTCCACTTT.